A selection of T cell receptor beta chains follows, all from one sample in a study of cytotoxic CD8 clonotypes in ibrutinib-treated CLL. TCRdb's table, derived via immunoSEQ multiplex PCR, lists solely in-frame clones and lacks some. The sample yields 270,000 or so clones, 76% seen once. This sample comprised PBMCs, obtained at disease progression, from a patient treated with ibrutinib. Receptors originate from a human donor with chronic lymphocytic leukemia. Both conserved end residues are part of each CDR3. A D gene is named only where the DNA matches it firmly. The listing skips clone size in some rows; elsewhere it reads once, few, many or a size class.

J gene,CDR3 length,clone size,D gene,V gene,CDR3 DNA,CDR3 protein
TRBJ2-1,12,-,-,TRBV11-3,TGTGCCAGCAGCTTATCGTTGGGTGAGCAGTTCTTC,CASSLSLGEQFF
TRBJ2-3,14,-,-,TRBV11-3,TGTGCCAGCAGCTTATCGGCGGATACAGATACGCAGTATTTT,CASSLSADTDTQYF
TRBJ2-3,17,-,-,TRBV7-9,TGTGCCAGCAGCTCCCCGTCAAGCGTGGTGGTCACAGATACGCAGTATTTT,CASSSPSSVVVTDTQYF
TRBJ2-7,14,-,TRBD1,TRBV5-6,TGTGCCAGTAGATCCGGGACAGGTGTTGTCGAGCAGTACTTC,CASRSGTGVVEQYF
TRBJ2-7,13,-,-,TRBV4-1,TGCGCCAGCAGCCAGTCACTTAGGGCCGAGCAGTACTTC,CASSQSLRAEQYF
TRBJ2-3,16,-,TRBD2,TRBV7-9,TGTGCCAGCAGCGCCCGGACTAGCGGGGGCTCAGATACGCAGTATTTT,CASSARTSGGSDTQYF
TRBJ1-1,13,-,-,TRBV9,TGTGCCAGAATTAGAGGTAACAACACTGAAGCTTTCTTT,CARIRGNNTEAFF
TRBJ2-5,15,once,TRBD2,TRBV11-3,TGTGCCAGCAGCTTGAGACTAGCGGGAGGAGAGACCCAGTACTTC,CASSLRLAGGETQYF
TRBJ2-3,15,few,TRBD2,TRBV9,TGTGCCAGCAGCGTAGAGGGCGGGGGGGCAGATACGCAGTATTTT,CASSVEGGGADTQYF
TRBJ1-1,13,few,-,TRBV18,TGTGCCAGCTCACCACAACAGGAGAGCGAAGCTTTCTTT,CASSPQQESEAFF
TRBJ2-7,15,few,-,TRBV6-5,TGTGCCAGCAGGAGCGGAGGGATCCAATCCTACGAGCAGTACTTC,CASRSGGIQSYEQYF
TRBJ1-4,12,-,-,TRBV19,TGTGCCAGTAGTGGGGACAACGAAAAACTGTTTTTT,CASSGDNEKLFF
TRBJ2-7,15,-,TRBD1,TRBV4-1,TGCGCCAGCAGCCAAGGCGACCGGGACAGATACGAGCAGTACTTC,CASSQGDRDRYEQYF
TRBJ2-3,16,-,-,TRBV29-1,TGCAGCGTTGAAGGCACGTGGGGGGCTAGCACAGATACGCAGTATTTT,CSVEGTWGASTDTQYF
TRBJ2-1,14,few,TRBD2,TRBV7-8,TGTGCCAGCACCTACACCCGACTAGCGGGTGAGCAGTTCTTC,CASTYTRLAGEQFF
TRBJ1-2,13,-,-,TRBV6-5,TGTGCCAGCAGTTTCCGTGCGACCTATGGCTACACCTTC,CASSFRATYGYTF
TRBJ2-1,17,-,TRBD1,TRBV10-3,TGTGCCTTGTCGGGACAGGGGTTAGGGGGCGCCTACAATGAGCAGTTCTTC,CALSGQGLGGAYNEQFF
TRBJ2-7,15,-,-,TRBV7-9,TGTGCCAGCAGCTTTGGTCTCGGGGGAAGGTACGAGCAGTACTTC,CASSFGLGGRYEQYF
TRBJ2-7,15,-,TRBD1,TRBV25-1,TGTGCCAGCAGTGACTTCGGGACAGGGACCTACGAGCAGTACTTC,CASSDFGTGTYEQYF
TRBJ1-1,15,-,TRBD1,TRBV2,TGTGCCAGCAGTACCCGACAGGGGCCGGGAACTGAAGCTTTCTTT,CASSTRQGPGTEAFF
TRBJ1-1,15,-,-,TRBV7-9,TGTGCCAGCAGCTTAGCATTTAGAGGGGTGACTGAAGCTTTCTTT,CASSLAFRGVTEAFF
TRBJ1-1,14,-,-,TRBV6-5,TGTGCCAGCAGTTACCGCGGCCCTGACACTGAAGCTTTCTTT,CASSYRGPDTEAFF
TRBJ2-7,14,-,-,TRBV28,TGTGCCAGCAGTCCGCTCGACATCGCCTACGAGCAGTACTTC,CASSPLDIAYEQYF
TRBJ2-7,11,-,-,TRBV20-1,TGCAGTGCTATCGGGGGATACGAGCAGTACTTC,CSAIGGYEQYF
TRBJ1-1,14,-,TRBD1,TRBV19,TGTGCCAGTAGTATTGGACAGGGGGGCACTGAAGCTTTCTTT,CASSIGQGGTEAFF
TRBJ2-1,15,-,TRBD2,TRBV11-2,TGTGCCAGCAGCTTAGACGGGAGGGGGTACAATGAGCAGTTCTTC,CASSLDGRGYNEQFF
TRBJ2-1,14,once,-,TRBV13,TGTGCCATCCCACGAGGGGGCTCCTACAATGAGCAGTTCTTC,CAIPRGGSYNEQFF
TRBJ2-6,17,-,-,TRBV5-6,TGTGCCAGCAGCCTTGAAAGGGGAGGCTCTGGGGCCAACGTCCTGACTTTC,CASSLERGGSGANVLTF
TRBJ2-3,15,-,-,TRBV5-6,TGTGCCAGCAGCTTGGAAGTGCTGACTGGTCGGACGCAGTATTTT,CASSLEVLTGRTQYF
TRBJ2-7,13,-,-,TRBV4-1,TGCGCCAGCAGAGGCATCCTGTCCTACGAGCAGTACTTC,CASRGILSYEQYF
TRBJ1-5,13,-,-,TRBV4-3,TGCGCCAGCAGCCGGACGCTATTTCGGCCCCAGCATTTT,CASSRTLFRPQHF
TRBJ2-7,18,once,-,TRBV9,TGTGCCAGCAGCGTAGGAGTAGCCCTCGGACAGCTCGCCGGCGAGCAGTACTTC,CASSVGVALGQLAGEQYF
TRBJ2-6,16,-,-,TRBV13,TGTGCCAGCAGCTTCGGGACGAACTCTGGGGCCAACGTCCTGACTTTC,CASSFGTNSGANVLTF
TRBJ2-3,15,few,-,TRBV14,TGTGCCAGCAGCCAAGCGGGACGGCTCGTCGATACGCAGTATTTT,CASSQAGRLVDTQYF
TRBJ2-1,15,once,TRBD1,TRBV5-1,TGCGCCAGCAGCCCAACAGGGGCGTCAGGGAATGAGCAGTTCTTC,CASSPTGASGNEQFF
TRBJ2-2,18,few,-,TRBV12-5,TGTGCTAGTGGTTTGGGGCCCAAGGAGGGGGCCTACACCGGGGAGCTGTTTTTT,CASGLGPKEGAYTGELFF
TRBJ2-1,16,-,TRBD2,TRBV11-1,TGTGCCAGCAGCTATCGGCTAGCGGGACCCTACAATGAGCAGTTCTTC,CASSYRLAGPYNEQFF
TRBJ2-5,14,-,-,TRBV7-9,TGTGCCAGCAGCTTAGCTGCCGTCCGGGAGACCCAGTACTTC,CASSLAAVRETQYF
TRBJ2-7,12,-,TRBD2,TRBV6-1,TGTGCCAGCAGTAGCCCGGGACTAGCGGGCGTCTTC,CASSSPGLAGVF
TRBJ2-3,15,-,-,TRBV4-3,TGCGCCAGCAGCCAATTCCCGGGACGGACAGATACGCAGTATTTT,CASSQFPGRTDTQYF
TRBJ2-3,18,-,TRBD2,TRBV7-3,TGTGCCAGCAGCTCCCGTCCCCGGGGGGGATTAAGCACAGATACGCAGTATTTT,CASSSRPRGGLSTDTQYF
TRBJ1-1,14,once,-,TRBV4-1,TGCGCCAGCAGCCAGACCTACGCGGGAGTTGAAGCTTTCTTT,CASSQTYAGVEAFF
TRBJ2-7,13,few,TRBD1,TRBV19,TGTGCCAGTAGCATCAGACAGGGACACGAGCAGTACTTC,CASSIRQGHEQYF
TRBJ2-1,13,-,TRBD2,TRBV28,TGTGCCAGCAGTTTCTGGGAGGGTAATGAGCAGTTCTTC,CASSFWEGNEQFF
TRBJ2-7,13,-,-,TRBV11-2,TGTGCCAGCAGCTTAGGAGGGCCCTACGAGCAGTACTTC,CASSLGGPYEQYF
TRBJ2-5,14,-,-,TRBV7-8,TGTGCCAGCAGCCCAAGGGGGAGTGGGGAGACCCAGTACTTC,CASSPRGSGETQYF
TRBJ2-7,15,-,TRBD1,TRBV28,TGTGCCAGCAGTACCGGGACAGGCATATACTACGAGCAGTACTTC,CASSTGTGIYYEQYF
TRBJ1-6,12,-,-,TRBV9,TGTGCCAGCAAGGGGGGTAATTCACCCCTCCACTTT,CASKGGNSPLHF
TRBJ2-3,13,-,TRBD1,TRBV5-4,TGTGCCAGCAGCTTAACAGGGGCAGATACGCAGTATTTT,CASSLTGADTQYF
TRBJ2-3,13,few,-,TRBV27,TGTGCCAGCAGTCCCCAGGGTTTGGATACGCAGTATTTT,CASSPQGLDTQYF
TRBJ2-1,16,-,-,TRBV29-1,TGCAGCGTTGAAGGGTGGATCGACAGATCCTACAATGAGCAGTTCTTC,CSVEGWIDRSYNEQFF
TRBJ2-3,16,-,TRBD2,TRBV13,TGTGCCAGCAGCTTACGATTACTAGCGGGGCCAGATACGCAGTATTTT,CASSLRLLAGPDTQYF